Listed below are T cell receptor beta chains from one sample, sequenced in a study of T cell responses to AZD1222 COVID-19 vaccine. The assay was immunoSEQ multiplex PCR, and TCRdb's table has in-frame clones only and misses some. There are 100,000 to 150,000 clones in the sample; about 89% occur only once, and 8% to 13% lies in the top ten. The sequencing used peripheral blood, collected on day 0 of AZD1222 vaccination. These receptor sequences come from an adult in good health. The CDR3 runs from the conserved cysteine through the conserved F or W. Each record gives: clone size, J gene, V gene, D gene, CDR3 DNA, CDR3 protein. The D gene is left open where the match is weak. Size is omitted from some rows. Given values are once, few, many or a class for expanded clones.

>NA|TRBJ1-1|TRBV7-8|TRBD1
TGTGCCAGCAGCTTAGGAGGGCAGGGGGGTACAGCTTTCTTT
CASSLGGQGGTAFF
>NA|TRBJ1-6|TRBV4-1|TRBD1
TGCGCCAGCAGCCCTACAATAAACAGGGGCGCTAATTCACCCCTCCACTTT
CASSPTINRGANSPLHF
>NA|TRBJ2-1|TRBV4-3|TRBD2
TGCGCCAGCAGCCACCGGTGGCGGGAGGCCTTTCCCTCCTACAATGAGCAGTTCTTC
CASSHRWREAFPSYNEQFF
>NA|TRBJ1-2|TRBV12-3/TRBV12-4|NA
TGTGCCAGCAGCTACTCAGGGGCCAGCGGCTACACCTTC
CASSYSGASGYTF
>NA|TRBJ1-2|TRBV24-1|NA
TGTGCCACCAGTGATTTCGTCGGTAACTATGGCTACACCTTC
CATSDFVGNYGYTF
>NA|TRBJ2-2|TRBV12-3/TRBV12-4|NA
TGTGCCAGCAGTTTAATAAAGGCCGGGGAGCTGTTTTTT
CASSLIKAGELFF
>NA|TRBJ2-2|TRBV6-2/TRBV6-3|TRBD2
TGTGCCAGCAGTTACTCATTGGGGGGGAGAACCGGGGAGCTGTTTTTT
CASSYSLGGRTGELFF
>NA|TRBJ1-1|TRBV5-1|TRBD1
TGCGCCAGCAGGTCCGGGACAGCGAACACTGAAGCTTTCTTT
CASRSGTANTEAFF
>NA|TRBJ1-1|TRBV11-2|NA
TGTGCCAGCAGCTTACGGGCGAACACTGAAGCTTTCTTT
CASSLRANTEAFF
>NA|TRBJ1-1|TRBV3-1/TRBV3-2|TRBD1
TGTGCCAGCAGCCAAGACCCGGGACAGACTATGAACACTGAAGCTTTCTTT
CASSQDPGQTMNTEAFF
>NA|TRBJ1-2|TRBV6-6|TRBD1
TGTGCCAGCAGTAGACAGGGGAACTATGGCTACACCTTC
CASSRQGNYGYTF
>NA|TRBJ1-4|TRBV5-1|TRBD1
TGCGCCAGCAGCTCACAGGGGCCTAATGAAAAACTGTTTTTT
CASSSQGPNEKLFF
>once|TRBJ2-7|TRBV10-1|NA
TGCGCCAGCAGTGAGTATAGCAAAAAGGGTATCGGCGAGCAGTACTTC
CASSEYSKKGIGEQYF
>NA|TRBJ2-7|TRBV27|NA
TGTGCCAGCAGCCTCCGGGACCCAAGCTCCTACGAGCAGTACTTC
CASSLRDPSSYEQYF
>NA|TRBJ2-1|TRBV25-1|NA
TGTGCCAGCAGTGGGAGACTAGTCTCCTACAATGAGCAGTTCTTC
CASSGRLVSYNEQFF
>NA|TRBJ2-3|TRBV7-3|TRBD1
TGTGCCAGCAGCTACGGGACAGACCCAGATACGCAGTATTTT
CASSYGTDPDTQYF